Listed below are T cell receptor beta chains from one sample, sequenced in a study of blood T cell repertoires in COVID-19. Clones were sequenced by immunoSEQ multiplex PCR, and TCRdb holds only the in-frame ones, with some missing. Of about 40,000 clones listed, approximately 84% are singletons. The source material was peripheral blood. These receptors were collected from a man older than 75 with active or convalescent COVID-19. CDR3s include the opening cysteine and the closing phenylalanine or tryptophan. Fields, in order: CDR3 protein, V gene, J gene, CDR3 length.

CDR3 protein: CACTQGEYTEAFF
V gene: TRBV30
J gene: TRBJ1-1
CDR3 length: 13

CDR3 protein: CASRPGHFTDTQYF
V gene: TRBV6-5
J gene: TRBJ2-3
CDR3 length: 14

CDR3 protein: CASTHQGYQPQHF
V gene: TRBV6-5
J gene: TRBJ1-5
CDR3 length: 13

CDR3 protein: CASSSQTGDTGELFF
V gene: TRBV6-2/TRBV6-3
J gene: TRBJ2-2
CDR3 length: 15

CDR3 protein: CASSNGQGNQPQHF
V gene: TRBV6-5
J gene: TRBJ1-5
CDR3 length: 14

CDR3 protein: CASSLAGGNNQPQHF
V gene: TRBV18
J gene: TRBJ1-5
CDR3 length: 15

CDR3 protein: CASSQGTSGRGETQYF
V gene: TRBV19
J gene: TRBJ2-5
CDR3 length: 16

CDR3 protein: CASSVTLDRPNTEAFF
V gene: TRBV2
J gene: TRBJ1-1
CDR3 length: 16

CDR3 protein: CASSYRGGGNIQYF
V gene: TRBV6-2/TRBV6-3
J gene: TRBJ2-4
CDR3 length: 14

CDR3 protein: CASSLSRTTNTGELFF
V gene: TRBV7-9
J gene: TRBJ2-2
CDR3 length: 16

CDR3 protein: CASSSRQGDGYTF
V gene: TRBV7-9
J gene: TRBJ1-2
CDR3 length: 13